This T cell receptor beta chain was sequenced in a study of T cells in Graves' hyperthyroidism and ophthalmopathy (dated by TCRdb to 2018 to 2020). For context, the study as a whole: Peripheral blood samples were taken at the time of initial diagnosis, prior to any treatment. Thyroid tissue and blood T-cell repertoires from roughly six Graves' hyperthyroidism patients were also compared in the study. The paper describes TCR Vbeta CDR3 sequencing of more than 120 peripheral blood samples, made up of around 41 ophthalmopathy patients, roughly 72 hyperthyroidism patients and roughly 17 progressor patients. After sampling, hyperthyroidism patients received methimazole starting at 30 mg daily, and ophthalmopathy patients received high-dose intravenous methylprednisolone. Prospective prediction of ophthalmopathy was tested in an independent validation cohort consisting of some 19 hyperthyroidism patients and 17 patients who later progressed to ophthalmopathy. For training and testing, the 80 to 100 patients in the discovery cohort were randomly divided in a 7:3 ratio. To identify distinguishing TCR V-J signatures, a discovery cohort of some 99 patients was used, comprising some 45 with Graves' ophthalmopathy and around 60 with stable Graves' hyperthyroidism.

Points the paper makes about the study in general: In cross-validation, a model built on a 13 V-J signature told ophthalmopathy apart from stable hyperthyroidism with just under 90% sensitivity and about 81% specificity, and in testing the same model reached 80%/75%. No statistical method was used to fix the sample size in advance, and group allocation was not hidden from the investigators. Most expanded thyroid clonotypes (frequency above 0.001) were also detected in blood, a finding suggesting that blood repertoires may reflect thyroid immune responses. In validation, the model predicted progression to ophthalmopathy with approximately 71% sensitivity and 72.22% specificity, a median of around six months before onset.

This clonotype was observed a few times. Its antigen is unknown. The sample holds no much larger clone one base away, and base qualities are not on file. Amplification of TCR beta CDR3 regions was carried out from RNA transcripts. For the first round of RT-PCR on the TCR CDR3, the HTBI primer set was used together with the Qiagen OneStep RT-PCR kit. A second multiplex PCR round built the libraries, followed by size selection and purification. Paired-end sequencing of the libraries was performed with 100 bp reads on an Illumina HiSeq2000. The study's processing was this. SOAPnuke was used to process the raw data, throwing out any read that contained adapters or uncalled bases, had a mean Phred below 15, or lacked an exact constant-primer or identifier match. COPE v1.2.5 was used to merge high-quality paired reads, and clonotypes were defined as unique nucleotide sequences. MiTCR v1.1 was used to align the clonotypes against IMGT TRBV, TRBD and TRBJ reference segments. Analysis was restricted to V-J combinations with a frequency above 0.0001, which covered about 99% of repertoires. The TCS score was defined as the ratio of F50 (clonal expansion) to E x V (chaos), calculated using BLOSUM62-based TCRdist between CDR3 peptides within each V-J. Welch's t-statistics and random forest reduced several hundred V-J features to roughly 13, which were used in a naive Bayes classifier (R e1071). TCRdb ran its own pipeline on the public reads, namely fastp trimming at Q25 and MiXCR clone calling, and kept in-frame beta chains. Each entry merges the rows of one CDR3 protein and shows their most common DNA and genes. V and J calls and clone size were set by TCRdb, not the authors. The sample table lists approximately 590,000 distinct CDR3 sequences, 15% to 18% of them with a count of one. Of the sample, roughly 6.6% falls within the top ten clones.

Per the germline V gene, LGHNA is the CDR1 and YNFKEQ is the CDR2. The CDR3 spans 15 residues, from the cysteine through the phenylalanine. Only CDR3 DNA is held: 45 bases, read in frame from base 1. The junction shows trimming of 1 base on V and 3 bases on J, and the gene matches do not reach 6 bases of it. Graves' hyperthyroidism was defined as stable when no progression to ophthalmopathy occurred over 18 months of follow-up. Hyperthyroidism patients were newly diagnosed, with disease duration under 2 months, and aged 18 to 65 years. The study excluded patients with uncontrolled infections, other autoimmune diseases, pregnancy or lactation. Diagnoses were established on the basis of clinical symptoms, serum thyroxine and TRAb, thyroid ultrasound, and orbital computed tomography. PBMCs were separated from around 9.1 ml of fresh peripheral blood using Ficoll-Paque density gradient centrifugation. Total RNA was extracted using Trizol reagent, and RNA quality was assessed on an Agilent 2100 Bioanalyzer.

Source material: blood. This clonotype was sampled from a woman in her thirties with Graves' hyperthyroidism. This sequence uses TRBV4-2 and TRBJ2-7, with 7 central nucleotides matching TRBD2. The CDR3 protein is CASSQAASGFYEQYF. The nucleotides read TGTGCCAGCAGCCAAGCGGCTAGCGGATTCTACGAGCAGTACTTC.